There are a few counts of the clone carrying this T cell receptor beta chain. Germline V gives CDR1 SGHTA, CDR2 FQGTGA. V gave up 5 bases and J gave up 7 bases; unmatched junction bases: 7. The CDR3 extends over 14 amino acids. Each cDNA got a UMI-containing oligo ligated at its 3' end. The first PCR ran 4 to 5 cycles with an equimolar RC1.1 and RC1.2 beta primer mix. TCRdb itself ran the UMI-ligation and nested PCR reads through MiXCR, one entry per CDR3 protein. This sample has approximately 57,000 distinct CDR3 sequences, with roughly an eighth found just once. The data were obtained in a study of quantifying T cell responses using KT2 cells. About the research overall: cDNA was made from DNase-treated RNA using alpha and beta constant primers.

This chain links TRBV7-3 with TRBJ2-1; 8 bases map to TRBD1. Specimen: PBMCs spiked with cells of the T cell clone KT2. The receptor's source is a human donor. CDR3 in DNA: TGTGCCAGCAGCGAGACAGGGGAGAGGAATGAGCAGTTCTTC. Its protein product is CASSETGERNEQFF.